This TCR beta chain was sequenced in a study of graft-versus-host responses after intestinal transplantation. Whole-study context: Isolated intestinal, liver-intestinal, or multivisceral transplants were what recipients had. Recipients uniformly received anti-thymocyte globulin induction, followed by tacrolimus and steroids for around 3 years.

Study-wide findings and caveats: GvH clones occurred in recipient marrow; some first appeared in ileum or blood.

The graft tissue was processed, and this released both intraepithelial and lamina propria lymphocytes. Profiled with immunoSEQ multiplex PCR; TCRdb holds only in-frame clones, not every one. The sample consists of some 8,000 clones, around 75% of them appearing once. In regard to this clone: What it binds is not known.

The sequencing here drew on ileum tissue, taken roughly 230 days after intestinal transplant. The source is a human patient who received an intestinal transplant, so some T cells may come from the graft donor.

Written as DNA, the CDR3 is TGCGCCAGCACCCCGGCCCACAGGGATCAGCCCCAGCATTTT. It encodes CASTPAHRDQPQHF. J is TRBJ1-5 and V is TRBV10-2; D might be TRBD1 (6 bases). The CDR3 is made up of 14 amino acids. In germline, CDR1 is WSHSY, CDR2 SAAADI. Trimming shortened V by 7 bases and J by 5 bases, and 15 bases separated the two germline ends.